This T cell receptor (beta chain) emerged from a study of identical twins. Points from the study as a whole: Out-of-frame alpha sequences shared by twins were enriched for low generation probability. Instead of following the same donors, the conclusions were based on cross-sectional statistical analysis.

TCRdb re-called the 5' RACE reads through MiXCR, storing one row per CDR3 protein. The sample shows 250,000 to 300,000 distinct CDR3 sequences, about 9% of them seen only once. For this clonotype: The antigen is not known.

V trimming: 5 bases; J trimming: 7 bases; junction bases outside the gene matches: 12. The length of the CDR3 is 16 residues. Per germline, CDR1 SEHNR and CDR2 FQNEAQ (reference sequence). Another study also made use of these data, one on yellow fever vaccine responses in identical twins.

The chain uses TRBV7-9 and TRBJ2-7; 12 bases map to TRBD2. Sequenced: CD8+ T cells sorted from blood. The origin of this receptor is a woman aged 18 to 35 in good health. DNA for the CDR3: TGTGCCAGCAGCATACTAGCGGGGGGCCCCGCGGGGGAGCAGTACTTC. The encoded protein is CASSILAGGPAGEQYF.